This TCR beta chain was identified during a study of T cells in Graves' hyperthyroidism and ophthalmopathy. As for the study in general: Peripheral blood was secured at the point of initial diagnosis, before any treatment.

Hyperthyroidism in the patients, aged 18 to 65, was newly diagnosed and under 2 months in duration. Amplified TCR beta CDR3 regions came from RNA transcripts. Primed by the HTBI set, a first-round RT-PCR was run on the TCR CDR3. Via MiXCR, TCRdb re-called the multiplex PCR reads, giving one row per CDR3 protein. Of hundreds of thousands of distinct CDR3 sequences in the sample, roughly 37% are singletons; the top ten hold more than 7%. In regard to this clonotype: Its matching antigen is unknown. It may be a read error: a sequence one base away is much more abundant.

General observations from the study: The model foresaw ophthalmopathy a median about 6.1 months prior to onset.

There are 14 residues in the CDR3. Germline CDR1 reads SEHNR; CDR2 reads FQNEAQ (reference sequence). This TCR derives from a man in his late teens or twenties with Graves' hyperthyroidism. The sequenced sample was blood. The chain employs TRBV7-9 and TRBJ1-2, with 7 bases fitting TRBD1. CDR3 DNA sequence: TGTGCCGGCAGCTTAGTCGACAGGGACTATGGCTACACCTTC. This codes for CAGSLVDRDYGYTF.